These 13 T cell receptor beta chains were sequenced from one sample in a study of T cells in Graves' hyperthyroidism and ophthalmopathy. Amplification targeted TCR beta CDR3 regions from RNA transcripts. RT-PCR in the first round (using the HTBI primer set) targeted the TCR CDR3. TCRdb reprocessed the multiplex PCR reads with MiXCR, giving one entry per CDR3 protein. In the table there are about 350,000 distinct CDR3 sequences, under 20% of which are singletons. Sample: blood. Receptors were obtained from a woman between 18 and 29 years old with Graves' hyperthyroidism.

J is TRBJ2-5 and V is TRBV13, with 13 nucleotides matching TRBD2. CDR3 length: 17 amino acids. J gave up 0 bases and V 5 bases, and 6 bases lay outside the gene matches. Germline CDR1 and CDR2: PRHDT and FYEKMQ (reference sequence). In nucleotides, the CDR3 is TGTGCCAGCAGCCGGACTAGCGGGGGACCCTACCAAGAGACCCAGTACTTC. Protein sequence: CASSRTSGGPYQETQYF.

A few counts support this clonotype. The V call is TRBV7-2, the J call TRBJ2-4; 9 nucleotides agree with TRBD2. The CDR3 loop spans 17 amino acids. CDR1 SGHTA and CDR2 FQGNSA come from the germline V gene. J lost 0 bases, V lost 5 bases, and 8 bases had no gene match. CDR3 amino acids: CASSLSGGSIAKNIQYF. The CDR3 DNA sequence: TGTGCCAGCAGCCTGAGCGGGGGGTCAATAGCCAAAAACATTCAGTACTTC.

Of note for this clonotype: A much larger clone lies a single base off, so this may be a read error. This chain uses TRBV6-1 with TRBJ2-5; D not certain. The V end lost 8 bases, the J end lost 1 base, and 11 bases lay between the germline ends. The CDR3 is made up of 13 amino acids. The V gene's germline CDR1 is MNHNS and CDR2 SASEGT. The CDR3 reads CASENGPQETQYF. The CDR3 DNA follows: TGTGCCAGCGAGAATGGCCCCCAAGAGACCCAGTACTTC.

This clonotype has at least ten counts. The chain uses TRBV12-3 or TRBV12-4 and TRBJ1-2, with 7 bases identical to TRBD1. The CDR3 sequence is 15 residues long. V shed 8 bases, J shed 8 bases, and the junction held 17 bases outside the gene matches. CDR3 sequence reads: CASGLGVEGAVGYTF. CDR3 DNA sequence: TGTGCCAGCGGCTTAGGGGTGGAGGGGGCGGTCGGCTACACCTTC.

This clonotype was observed a few times. Here the CDR3 DNA reads TGCAGTGCTAGAGATAACTACAGGGTGCGGGAAAAACTGTTTTTT. It is translated as CSARDNYRVREKLFF. This chain uses TRBV20-1 with TRBJ1-4; a weak D match, TRBD1 (6 bases). V was shortened by 0 bases and J by 8 bases, with 16 bases between the two germline ends. This CDR3 is built from 15 residues. CDR1 and CDR2 from the germline V gene are DFQATT and SNEGSKA (reference sequence).

This clonotype occurred many times. The J gene is TRBJ1-1, the V gene TRBV7-9; D unclear. This CDR3 spans 14 amino acids. Germline values: CDR1 SEHNR, CDR2 FQNEAQ (reference sequence). Between the trimmed V and J ends, which lost 4 bases and 0 bases, there was a span of 9 bases. The CDR3 nucleotides read TGTGCCAGCAGCTCCGGGGTCCTGAACACTGAAGCTTTCTTT. Residues: CASSSGVLNTEAFF.

This clonotype was seen many times. The J gene is TRBJ2-7, the V gene TRBV20-1; 7 bases align to TRBD1. CDR1 and CDR2 (germline): DFQATT, SNEGSKA (reference sequence). V lost 4 bases, J lost 0 bases, and 3 bases stayed unmatched. The CDR3 is 13 residues long. Here the CDR3 reads CSATRQGSYEQYF. CDR3 bases: TGCAGTGCTACAAGACAGGGCTCCTACGAGCAGTACTTC.

This sequence joins TRBV12-3 or TRBV12-4 and TRBJ2-7; 8 bases agree with TRBD2. CDR3 length equals 17 residues. Losses at the gene ends were 4 bases for V and 4 bases for J; bases not matched to a gene: 15. CDR3 coding DNA: TGTGCCAGCAGTTGGTCTTCGCGGGGGGCCCACCGTTACGAGCAGTACTTC. It yields the protein CASSWSSRGAHRYEQYF.

Ten or more counts support this clonotype. This sequence joins TRBV12-3 or TRBV12-4 and TRBJ1-2; 7 bases are shared with TRBD1. There are 14 residues in the CDR3. With V trimmed by 7 bases and J by 4 bases, 9 bases remained unmatched. The CDR3 spells CASTLKGTAYGYTF. CDR3 nucleotide sequence: TGTGCCAGCACCCTTAAGGGGACAGCCTATGGCTACACCTTC.

This clonotype was seen a handful of times. V and J are TRBV5-1 and TRBJ1-1; weak D call: TRBD1 (6 bases). This CDR3 is built from 12 residues. V gave up 7 bases and J gave up 3 bases, with 10 bases separating them. CDR1 and CDR2 (germline): SGHRS, YFSETQ. CDR3 loop: CASLDRYTEAFF. CDR3 sequence (DNA): TGCGCCAGCCTAGACAGGTACACTGAAGCTTTCTTT.

This clonotype appeared many times. The chain joins TRBV12-3 or TRBV12-4 to TRBJ2-7, with a tentative D call TRBD1 (5 bases). The ends were cut back, 1 base at V and 4 bases at J, with 11 bases in the middle. This CDR3 spans 14 amino acids. CDR3: CASSLEGALYEQYF. As DNA, the CDR3 is TGTGCCAGCAGTTTAGAAGGGGCCCTGTACGAGCAGTACTTC.

This clonotype was detected many times. The chain recombines TRBV6-5 with TRBJ1-2; D unclear. Germline V lookup: CDR1 MNHEY, CDR2 SVGAGI. The CDR3 loop spans 15 amino acids. With 0 bases removed from V and 1 base from J, the gap between germline ends came to 9 bases. The CDR3 coding sequence is TGTGCCAGCAGTTACTCCGGGAGCGGTAACTATGGCTACACCTTC. Translation gives CASSYSGSGNYGYTF.

This clonotype was recorded at least ten times. The chain couples TRBV2 to TRBJ2-4; no clear D gene. Trimming cost V 5 bases and J 9 bases, with 8 bases left between them. CDR3 length: 11 amino acids. CDR1 SNHLY and CDR2 FYNNEI come from the germline V gene. CDR3 sequence (DNA): TGTGCCAGCAGTCCCTTTGGCATTCAGTACTTC. As protein: CASSPFGIQYF.